This record concerns one TCR beta chain sequence. The entry originates in a study of cytomegalovirus exposure and HLA in healthy donors. The primer mix had 60 Vbeta and 13 Jbeta primers. The table came from immunoSEQ multiplex PCR; TCRdb's copy has only in-frame clones and leaves some out. The sample lists about 84,000 clones, around 90% occurring once. The sequenced sample was PBMCs. The clonotype comes from a man aged 18 to 30 in good health and CMV-seronegative.

The CDR3 nucleotides are TGTGCCACCTGGGACACCCGGAACACTGAAGCTTTCTTT. This codes for CATWDTRNTEAFF. The chain employs TRBV28 and TRBJ1-1, with TRBD1 as a possible D gene (6 bases). The CDR3 has 13 amino acids. V was trimmed by 10 bases and J by 1 base, leaving 13 bases between them. Germline assignment: CDR1 MDHEN and CDR2 SYDVKM. The full variable domain, with the rest looked up from reference TRBV28 and TRBJ1-1, is DVKVTQSSRYLVKRTGEKVFLECVQDMDHENMFWYRQDPGLGLRLIYFSYDVKMKEKGDIPEGYSVSREKKERFSLILESASTNQTSMYLCATWDTRNTEAFFGQGTRLTVV.